The T cell receptor (beta chain) described here comes from a study of blood T cell repertoires in COVID-19. Overall study context: Acute and convalescent COVID-19 samples came from the United States, Italy and Spain.

The cohort comprised adults aged roughly 18 to 95 years residing in around 25 US areas. Original data processing: Reference gene primers were amplified, and this amplification served to estimate nucleated cell counts. TCRdb's copy holds only in-frame clones and misses some; the assay was immunoSEQ multiplex PCR. V and J calls and clone size come straight from that table; D and trimming were deduced from the DNA. The table shows fewer than 250,000 clones, with 85% to 90% occurring only once. CDR1 and CDR2 from the germline V gene are KGHSH and LQKENI. This CDR3 contains 13 residues. V was trimmed by 2 bases and J by 8 bases, leaving 9 bases between them.

This chain uses TRBV18 with TRBJ1-4, with a tentative D call TRBD1 (5 bases). Sequencing used PBMCs or T cells enriched from blood (not recorded which). The TCR was taken from a woman between 50 and 59 years old with acute COVID-19. This CDR3 reads CASSPGAHEKLFF. CDR3 DNA sequence: TGTGCCAGCTCACCAGGGGCGCACGAAAAACTGTTTTTT.